Included here is one T cell receptor beta chain sequence, with context. Its antigen is still unknown. Base qualities are not provided; no much larger clone lies one nucleotide away. This specimen comes from a study of OX40 agonist ivuxolimab in advanced cancers. In terms of the full investigation: Ivuxolimab was a fully human IgG2 agonistic monoclonal antibody targeting the costimulatory receptor OX40 (CD134). The paper reports the monotherapy dose-escalation portion (N = 52 patients) of the phase I ivuxolimab trial. Intravenous ivuxolimab was administered to patients every 2 weeks at six dose levels: 0.01, 0.1, 0.3, 1.5, 3 and 10 mg/kg. Partial responses occurred in three dose-escalation patients: two with cutaneous melanoma and one with hepatocellular carcinoma. Of the 50 or so patients in dose escalation, about 20 had hepatocellular carcinoma, some 15 had melanoma, 9 had renal cell carcinoma and 9 had head and neck cancer. In the dose-escalation cohort, around four fifths of patients were male, and the mean age was about 55 years, with a range of about 20 to 90. Patients were allowed to have had prior anti-PD-1, anti-PD-L1 or anti-CTLA-4 therapy, and less than 45% of the dose-escalation patients had previously received checkpoint inhibitors. Peripheral TCRbeta sequencing was intended to test whether TCR sequence diversity was altered and clonal T-cell expansion was caused by ivuxolimab. Broad study findings and their caveats: In partial responders in the 0.1-3.0 mg/kg groups, normalized peripheral clonal expansion was found to be among the lowest, especially among CD8+ T cells. Low levels of normalized T-cell clonal expansion were also seen in some nonresponding patients. After ivuxolimab, more expanded clones were found on average in CD8+ T cells than in CD4+ T cells. At doses of 0.1 to 3.0 mg/kg, clonal expansion of both CD4+ and CD8+ blood T cells was observed from baseline to week 6. The antigen specificity of the clonally expanded peripheral T cells was not determined.

Genomic DNA was extracted from sorted cells for sequencing of the TCRbeta CDR3 region. TCRbeta CDR3 regions were sequenced using the immunoSEQ Assay. Drawn from immuneACCESS, this table holds only the in-frame rearrangements with V and J called that TCRdb kept. Clones are partly lost; checked studies trace under half to an unresolved V gene and leave the rest unexplained. This sample is represented by some 90,000 clones; around 90% of them were singletons. The ten largest account for around 1.5% of the sample. The CDR3 contains 15 residues, cysteine and phenylalanine counted. The only DNA kept is the CDR3, 45 bases in frame from the first base. Sequences KGHSH (CDR1) and LQKENI (CDR2) are obtained from the germline V gene. The V end gives up 3 bases and the J end 3 bases, leaving 4 bases in the junction not matched to a gene. The trial excluded patients who had a history of autoimmune disease or were on systemic immunosuppression. Peripheral blood for TCR sequencing was drawn from every dose cohort at baseline, at cycle 4 day 1 and at cycle 7 day 1. Samples came from an open-label, multicenter, first-in-human phase I dose-escalation trial of ivuxolimab. The trial enrolled adults with locally advanced or metastatic head and neck squamous cell, hepatocellular, melanoma or renal cell carcinoma. Before TCR sequencing, CD4+ T cells and CD8+ T cells from peripheral blood were sorted into separate populations.

The receptor was derived from an adult with an advanced solid tumor such as melanoma, head and neck, liver or kidney cancer. The material was CD4+ or CD8+ T cells sorted from blood, obtained in a trial of the OX40 agonist ivuxolimab. This receptor chain uses TRBV18 and TRBJ1-5; 8 middle bases align to TRBD1. The CDR3 region: CASSPAGGINQPQHF. The DNA sequence follows: TGTGCCAGCTCACCCGCAGGGGGCATCAATCAGCCCCAGCATTTT.